Below, 26 T cell receptor beta chains from the same sample are listed, as sequenced in a study of blood T cell repertoires in COVID-19. Assay used: immunoSEQ multiplex PCR; TCRdb lists only in-frame clones, some missing. This sample has 150,000 to 200,000 clones, with approximately 93% found just once. The specimen was peripheral blood. The receptors derive from a woman in her sixties or seventies with COVID-19, enrolled during active disease.

V usage is TRBV5-4 and J usage is TRBJ2-7; maybe TRBD1 (6 bases). The CDR3 runs 13 residues. The germline V and J ends were trimmed by 4 bases and 2 bases, with 10 bases remaining between them. In germline, CDR1 is SGHNT, CDR2 YYREEE (reference sequence). The CDR3 protein is CASSRDKAYEQYF. The CDR3, as DNA: TGTGCCAGCAGCAGGGACAAAGCCTACGAGCAGTACTTC.

V gene TRBV27 combines with J gene TRBJ1-3, with TRBD1 matching 9 bases. J lost 0 bases, V lost 6 bases, and 3 bases had no gene match. The CDR3 loop spans 15 amino acids. Germline values: CDR1 MNHEY, CDR2 SMNVEV (reference sequence). This CDR3 is CASSYRGHSGNTIYF. The CDR3 nucleotides read TGTGCCAGCAGCTACAGGGGGCACTCTGGAAACACCATATATTTT.

The chain combines TRBV3-1 (or the pseudogene TRBV3-2) with TRBJ1-5; 12 bases line up with TRBD1. In germline, CDR1 is LGHDT, CDR2 YNNKEL (reference sequence). J was trimmed by 5 bases and V by 4 bases; bases with no gene match: 3. This CDR3 region has 15 residues. CDR3: CASSPGTGGDQPQHF. CDR3 DNA: TGTGCCAGCAGCCCCGGGACAGGGGGCGATCAGCCCCAGCATTTT.

The chain combines TRBV5-8 with TRBJ2-3; 14 bases fit TRBD2. This CDR3 comprises 19 residues. The ends lost 1 base at V and 1 base at J; junction bases unmatched: 8. Germline values: CDR1 SGHTS, CDR2 YDEGEE. The CDR3 here is CASSLYWTSGGRGTDTQYF. CDR3 DNA sequence: TGTGCCAGCAGCTTGTACTGGACTAGCGGGGGGAGGGGCACAGATACGCAGTATTTT.

CDR3 bases: TGTGCCAGCAGCTTGACAGGGGGAACCCAAGAGACCCAGTACTTC. This codes for CASSLTGGTQETQYF. V gene TRBV7-9 combines with J gene TRBJ2-5; 9 bases map to TRBD1. The junction had 3 bases not matched to a gene; V was cut back by 3 bases and J by 1 base. The CDR3 covers 15 residues. Germline CDR1 is SEHNR and CDR2 is FQNEAQ (reference sequence).

The V gene is TRBV29-1, the J gene TRBJ2-1; tentative D call: TRBD1 (6 bases). The V gene's germline CDR1 is SQVTM and CDR2 ANQGSEA. V was pared by 6 bases and J by 7 bases, with 10 bases between. The CDR3 sequence is 11 residues long. The CDR3 reads CSVGQSNEQFF. CDR3 in DNA: TGCAGCGTAGGACAGTCGAATGAGCAGTTCTTC.

The chain employs TRBV19 and TRBJ1-5; no reliable D call. V lost 1 base to trimming and J lost 0 bases, with 7 bases between them. Germline V lookup: CDR1 LNHDA, CDR2 SQIVND (reference sequence). The length of the CDR3 is 15 residues. For the CDR3, the DNA is TGTGCCAGTAGTATAGGATGGGCTAGCAATCAGCCCCAGCATTTT. Translated: CASSIGWASNQPQHF.

The gene calls are TRBV5-4 and TRBJ2-7, with D perhaps matching TRBD1 (8 bases). The CDR3 runs 15 residues. Germline CDR1 reads SGHNT; CDR2 reads YYREEE (reference sequence). V was cut by 0 bases and J by 2 bases, with 12 bases left in between. CDR3 nucleotide sequence: TGTGCCAGCAGCTTGGCACAGGGGGGGACCTACGAGCAGTACTTC. The encoded protein is CASSLAQGGTYEQYF.

The V call is TRBV9, the J call TRBJ2-7; a possible D gene is TRBD1 (6 bases). V was cut by 4 bases and J by 2 bases, with 13 bases left in between. The CDR3 contains 14 residues. Germline loops: CDR1 SGDLS, CDR2 YYNGEE. CDR3 sequence: CASSLGAGAYEQYF. The DNA of the CDR3 is TGTGCCAGCAGCCTCGGTGCAGGGGCCTACGAGCAGTACTTC.

The table lists this clone with a count of one. This chain uses TRBV3-1 (or the pseudogene TRBV3-2) with TRBJ1-5, with 9 positions matching TRBD1. V gave up 4 bases and J gave up 6 bases; unmatched junction bases: 7. CDR3 size: 15 residues. The V gene's germline CDR1 is LGHDT and CDR2 YNNKEL (reference sequence). CDR3 in amino acids: CASSPLGTGTQPQHF. CDR3 in DNA: TGTGCCAGCAGCCCGCTCGGGACAGGGACTCAGCCCCAGCATTTT.

This chain joins TRBV6-4 and TRBJ2-1, with 8 bases fitting TRBD1. Germline-derived CDR1 and CDR2 are MRHNA and SNTAGT. The CDR3 covers 15 residues. Trimming took 6 bases from V and 7 from J; bases not matched to a gene: 11. The CDR3 coding sequence is TGTGCCAGCAGCCCCGGGGCAGGGGGCAGGAATGAGCAGTTCTTC. This codes for CASSPGAGGRNEQFF.

The V and J genes are TRBV27 and TRBJ1-5; 9 bases align to TRBD1. The CDR3 is made up of 14 amino acids. V was clipped by 3 bases and J by 4 bases; unmatched bases: 1. The germline V gene encodes CDR1 MNHEY and CDR2 SMNVEV (reference sequence). The CDR3 DNA reads TGTGCCAGCAGTTTCGGGACAGGGAATCAGCCCCAGCATTTT. Translating gives CASSFGTGNQPQHF.

This clone was picked up a small number of times. This chain links TRBV12-5 with TRBJ1-2; 8 bases fit TRBD1. The V gene's germline CDR1 is LGHNT and CDR2 FRNRAP. The CDR3 length is 14 residues. V trimming: 5 bases; J trimming: 7 bases; junction bases outside the gene matches: 9. CDR3 sequence (DNA): TGTGCTAGTGGTCCCCCGGGACAGGCGTTTGGCTACACCTTC. Amino acid sequence: CASGPPGQAFGYTF.

V and J are TRBV6-5 and TRBJ2-2, with 7 bases fitting TRBD1. V trimming: 8 bases; J trimming: 5 bases; junction bases outside the gene matches: 8. This CDR3 is built from 14 residues. The germline gives CDR1 MNHEY, CDR2 SVGAGI. CDR3 region: CASGRQGVTGELFF. CDR3 DNA sequence: TGTGCCAGCGGGCGACAGGGAGTAACCGGGGAGCTGTTTTTT.

This rearrangement joins TRBV3-1 (or the pseudogene TRBV3-2) to TRBJ1-6; D gene ambiguous. V gave up 2 bases and J gave up 8 bases, with 4 bases separating them. This CDR3 has 12 residues. Germline CDR1 reads LGHDT; CDR2 reads YNNKEL (reference sequence). DNA of the CDR3: TGTGCCAGCAGCCAAAGCGATTCACCCCTCCACTTT. This translates into CASSQSDSPLHF.

This clone was detected only once. The chain has TRBV24-1 and TRBJ2-3; D is perhaps TRBD1 (6 bases). The V gene's germline CDR1 is KGHDR and CDR2 SFDVKD. The CDR3 runs 13 residues. Trimming took off 4 bases at V and 2 bases at J, with 6 bases between the two ends. CDR3 protein: CATSEGATDTQYF. The CDR3 coding sequence is TGTGCCACCAGTGAGGGGGCCACAGATACGCAGTATTTT.

The J gene is TRBJ1-5, the V gene TRBV27; 9 bases map to TRBD1. From germline, CDR1 is MNHEY and CDR2 SMNVEV (reference sequence). V lost 5 bases to trimming and J lost 6 bases; unmatched junction nucleotides: 11. This CDR3 has 16 amino acids. The DNA of the CDR3 is TGTGCCAGCAGTAGACGGGCATGGGACAGGGCTCAGCCCCAGCATTTT. Its protein is CASSRRAWDRAQPQHF.

V gene TRBV5-1 combines with J gene TRBJ2-1, with TRBD2 identical over 8 bases. Trimming took 0 bases from V and 3 from J; bases not matched to a gene: 5. CDR1 and CDR2 from the germline V gene are SGHRS and YFSETQ. The CDR3 loop spans 16 amino acids. The CDR3 DNA reads TGCGCCAGCAGCTTGGTCCAGCGGGAGAGCTACAATGAGCAGTTCTTC. Translating it yields CASSLVQRESYNEQFF.

V and J are TRBV3-1 (or the pseudogene TRBV3-2) and TRBJ2-7, with D perhaps TRBD2 (6 bases). Germline V CDR1 and CDR2: LGHDT, YNNKEL (reference sequence). The CDR3 covers 15 residues. The V gene lost 1 base and the J gene lost 4 bases, with 14 bases spanning the gap. CDR3 protein: CASSQGLDEEYEQYF. For the CDR3, the DNA is TGTGCCAGCAGCCAAGGACTAGACGAGGAATACGAGCAGTACTTC.

The chain links TRBV5-6 to TRBJ2-7; D remains unclear. The CDR3 consists of 15 residues. Per the germline V gene, CDR1 is SGHDT and CDR2 is YYEEEE. The V end lost 0 bases, the J end lost 0 bases, and 10 bases lay between the germline ends. This chain's CDR3 is CASSLDLARSYEQYF. CDR3 nucleotide sequence: TGTGCCAGCAGCTTGGACTTAGCTCGCTCCTACGAGCAGTACTTC.

The V gene is TRBV19, the J gene TRBJ1-5; the match to TRBD1 covers 7 bases. Germline V lookup: CDR1 LNHDA, CDR2 SQIVND (reference sequence). The V gene end was trimmed by 6 bases and the J gene end by 1 base; junction bases not matched to a gene: 6. The CDR3 sequence is 15 residues long. CDR3 bases: TGTGCCAGTAGACGACAGGGTTTCAGCAATCAGCCCCAGCATTTT. Protein: CASRRQGFSNQPQHF.

In nucleotides, the CDR3 is TGTGCCAGCCGGAGTTCACAGGGACGGCAAGAGACCCAGTACTTC. Translating gives CASRSSQGRQETQYF. The genes are TRBV6-5 and TRBJ2-5; D is perhaps TRBD1 (6 bases). V lost 8 bases and J lost 2, with 18 bases in between. CDR3 length: 15 residues. Germline values: CDR1 MNHEY, CDR2 SVGAGI.

The chain joins TRBV12-3 or TRBV12-4 to TRBJ1-2; the D gene is possibly TRBD1 (5 bases). V was shortened by 5 bases and J by 5 bases, with 12 bases between the two germline ends. CDR3 length equals 13 residues. The CDR3 sequence: CASSEGTLYGYTF. For the CDR3, the DNA is TGTGCCAGCAGTGAGGGGACTCTATATGGCTACACCTTC.

This clone has only one observation. CDR3 DNA sequence: TGTGCCAGCAGCTTAGGGACAGGGTACTACGAGCAGTACTTC. As protein: CASSLGTGYYEQYF. This sequence joins TRBV7-9 and TRBJ2-7, with TRBD1 matching 8 bases. The V gene's germline CDR1 is SEHNR and CDR2 FQNEAQ (reference sequence). This CDR3 contains 14 residues. With 1 base clipped from V and 3 bases from J, the junction kept 2 bases outside the gene matches.

The chain has TRBV12-2 and TRBJ2-7; whether TRBD2, the table's D call, matches the DNA was not checked. TRBV12-2 is recorded as a pseudogene. The CDR3 extends over 15 amino acids. The CDR3 is CASRISSGALYEQYF. The CDR3 DNA is TGTGCAAGTCGGATCTCTAGCGGGGCTTTGTACGAGCAGTACTTC.

The V call is TRBV5-4, the J call TRBJ2-7, with D possibly being TRBD2 (6 bases). Germline CDR1 reads SGHNT; CDR2 reads YYREEE (reference sequence). V gave up 0 bases and J gave up 0 bases, with 7 bases separating them. The CDR3 is 14 residues long. The CDR3 region has the DNA TGTGCCAGCAGCTTGGGCGGGATCTCCTACGAGCAGTACTTC. This encodes CASSLGGISYEQYF.